The 31 T cell receptor beta chains in this list originate from one sample, sequenced in a study of CD4 and CD8 cells across lung adenocarcinoma regions. In TCRdb, the PCR reads were re-called with MiXCR into one record per CDR3 protein. The sample has fewer than 30,000 distinct CDR3 sequences; around 50% are singletons. Sequenced material: CD8+ T cells from the center of a lung tumor. The receptors shown here come from a male donor with lung adenocarcinoma. The CD4 and CD8 labels of this study may be unreliable.

As for this clonotype: Lacking the conserved final phenylalanine or tryptophan, this CDR3 likely reflects a read error. The V call is TRBV6-5, the J call TRBJ2-5; perhaps TRBD1 as D (5 bases). Matching the DNA end better, TRBJ2-7 makes the J call doubtful. Germline V gene sequence: CDR1 MNHEY, CDR2 SVGAGI. CDR3 length: 16 residues. The CDR3 coding sequence is TGTGCCAGCAGTTACTCGAATTTGCAGGGTACCAACGAGCAGTACATC. Its protein product is CASSYSNLQGTNEQYI.

A few counts support this clonotype. The chain employs TRBV7-6 and TRBJ2-2, with D perhaps matching TRBD1 (6 bases). This CDR3 spans 18 amino acids. With 4 bases removed from V and 0 bases from J, the gap between germline ends came to 18 bases. Germline CDR1 reads SGHVS; CDR2 reads FNYEAQ. CDR3 nucleotide sequence: TGTGCCAGCAGCTACAGGGCGGCCCAACGAACGAACACCGGGGAGCTGTTTTTT. Translating gives CASSYRAAQRTNTGELFF.

The table lists this clonotype with many counts. The CDR3 DNA reads as TGTGCCAGCAGTCCTCGACCAAACACCGGGGAGCTGTTTTTT. Translated: CASSPRPNTGELFF. The rearrangement links TRBV6-5 to TRBJ2-2; D gene uncertain. The CDR3 consists of 14 residues. V was shortened by 5 bases and J by 2 bases, with 9 bases between the two germline ends. CDR1 is MNHEY and CDR2 is SVGAGI in the germline V gene.

For this clonotype: This could be a read error, since a much larger clone is one nucleotide away. The genes are TRBV6-1 and TRBJ2-1; weak D call: TRBD2 (5 bases). The germline CDR1 and CDR2 sequences are MNHNS and SASEGT. The ends were cut back, 6 bases at V and 13 bases at J, with 19 bases in the middle. The CDR3 has 13 residues. In nucleotides, the CDR3 is TGTGCCAGCAGACCAGCGGTGAAAGAGACCCAGTTCTTC. Protein: CASRPAVKETQFF.

Comment on this clonotype: The junction does not match germline at one end; this may be a read error. The chain recombines TRBV10-1 with TRBJ2-5, with D possibly being TRBD1 or TRBD2 (6 bases each). CDR3 length: 17 residues. Per the germline V gene, CDR1 is WNHNN and CDR2 is SYGVQD (reference sequence). The CDR3 region is CASSAGFGGRDQETQYF. CDR3 bases: TGCGCCAGCAGTGCGGGGTTCGGGGGCCGTGACCAAGAGACGCAGTACTTC.

This chain uses TRBV6-1 with TRBJ1-4, with 7 nucleotides matching TRBD1. Germline assignment: CDR1 MNHNS and CDR2 SASEGT. The CDR3 contains 15 residues. V trimming: 6 bases; J trimming: 2 bases; junction bases outside the gene matches: 6. The CDR3 sequence: CASSGYRGTNEKLFF. The CDR3 DNA follows: TGTGCCAGCAGCGGCTACAGGGGCACTAATGAAAAACTGTTTTTT.

The rearrangement joins TRBV14 to TRBJ2-2, with TRBD2 matching over 13 bases. The CDR3 loop spans 15 amino acids. Trimming removed 4 bases from V and 5 bases from J; junction bases left unmatched: 1. Germline V gene data show CDR1 as SGHDN and CDR2 as FVKESK. DNA of the CDR3: TGTGCCAGCAGCCGGGGACTAGCGGGAACCGGGGAGCTGTTTTTT. Residues: CASSRGLAGTGELFF.

This chain uses TRBV7-2 with TRBJ2-5, with 9 bases identical to TRBD1. The length of the CDR3 is 13 residues. Unmatched junction bases numbered 3, after V lost 5 bases and J lost 5 bases. The V gene's germline CDR1 is SGHTA and CDR2 FQGNSA. The CDR3 region has the DNA TGTGCCAGCAGCCGAGGGACAGGGGAGACCCAGTACTTC. Translated: CASSRGTGETQYF.

This clonotype has a handful of counts. This sequence joins TRBV20-1 and TRBJ2-1; TRBD2 agrees at 11 bases. The J call may be mistaken, given a closer DNA end match to TRBJ2-7. Germline lookup yields CDR1 DFQATT and CDR2 SNEGSKA (reference sequence). CDR3 size: 15 residues. CDR3 in DNA: TGCAGTGCTAGCGATAGCGGGAGGGCCAACTACGAGCAGTACTTC. It is translated as CSASDSGRANYEQYF.

There are many counts of this clonotype. The chain couples TRBV6-5 to TRBJ2-5; unclear D gene. Germline V gene data show CDR1 as MNHEY and CDR2 as SVGAGI. CDR3 length equals 14 residues. Trimming took off 2 bases at V and 1 base at J, with 8 bases between the two ends. The CDR3 sequence is CASSYAWSQETQYF. Here the CDR3 DNA reads TGTGCCAGCAGTTACGCGTGGAGCCAAGAGACCCAGTACTTC.

This chain connects TRBV6-1 to TRBJ2-1, with D maybe TRBD2 (6 bases). The CDR3 has 16 amino acids. CDR1 is MNHNS and CDR2 is SASEGT in the germline V gene. The ends were cut back, 3 bases at V and 0 bases at J, with 12 bases in the middle. CDR3 nucleotide sequence: TGTGCCAGCAGTGACGGTCAGGGAGGCTCCTACAATGAGCAGTTCTTC. Its protein is CASSDGQGGSYNEQFF.

The chain recombines TRBV27 with TRBJ1-5, with D perhaps TRBD1 (6 bases). CDR1 is MNHEY, CDR2 SMNVEV, per germline (reference sequence). V shed 5 bases and J shed 5 bases, with 22 bases lying between them. CDR3 length: 17 residues. The DNA for the CDR3 is TGTGCCAGCAGTCCCCGGGGGGGCAGGGGTGGGTATCAGCCCCAGCATTTT. Residues: CASSPRGGRGGYQPQHF.

This clonotype was seen a few times. A read error is possible here, since a much larger clone lies one base away. This chain uses TRBV7-2 with TRBJ2-1, with 8 bases that match TRBD2. CDR3 size: 18 residues. CDR1 is SGHTA and CDR2 is FQGNSA in the germline V gene. After removal of 3 bases from V and 13 bases from J, the junction contained 23 bases not matched to a gene. The CDR3: CASSFPRGGATTGETQFF. The CDR3 nucleotides read TGTGCCAGCAGCTTTCCACGGGGGGGGGCCACCACGGGAGAGACCCAGTTCTTC. Complete variable domain (other parts from reference TRBV7-2 and TRBJ2-1): GAGVSQSPSNKVTEKGKDVELRCDPISGHTALYWYRQSLGQGLEFLIYFQGNSAPDKSGLPSDRFSAERTGGSVSTLTIQRTQQEDSAVYLCASSFPRGGATTGETQFFGPGTRLTVL.

The chain couples TRBV2 to TRBJ2-1, with D perhaps TRBD2 (5 bases). V was shortened by 2 bases and J by 5 bases, with 13 bases between the two germline ends. The CDR3 extends over 15 amino acids. In germline, CDR1 is SNHLY, CDR2 FYNNEI. The CDR3 reads CASSEIGSANNEQFF. In DNA, the CDR3 is TGTGCCAGCAGTGAAATTGGTAGCGCAAACAATGAGCAGTTCTTC.

The genes are TRBV4-1 and TRBJ2-1; D is unclear. The end of the DNA is better explained by TRBJ2-7, so the J call may be wrong. CDR3 length: 13 amino acids. The germline gives CDR1 MGHRA, CDR2 YSYEKL. This chain's CDR3 is CASSQAGSYEQYF. CDR3 in DNA: TGCGCCAGCAGCCAAGCAGGTAGCTACGAGCAGTACTTC.

This chain links TRBV6-5 with TRBJ1-5; D ambiguous. Germline V gene lookup returns CDR1 MNHEY and CDR2 SVGAGI. The V and J ends lost 4 bases and 1 base respectively, with 11 bases between them. The CDR3 length is 15 residues. CDR3 coding DNA: TGTGCCAGCAGTTCCGGATATGGGAGCAATCAGCCCCAGCATTTT. This translates into CASSSGYGSNQPQHF.

The J gene is TRBJ2-1, the V gene TRBV9; perhaps TRBD2 as D (6 bases). The CDR3 is made up of 14 amino acids. Germline CDR1 SGDLS, CDR2 YYNGEE. Trimming took off 1 base at V and 8 bases at J, with 13 bases between the two ends. This CDR3 is CASSVLREPDEQFF. CDR3 nucleotides: TGTGCCAGCAGCGTACTACGGGAGCCGGATGAGCAGTTCTTC.

This clonotype occurred many times. This rearrangement joins TRBV4-1 to TRBJ1-4, with a weak D call TRBD1 (5 bases). CDR3 size: 17 residues. The V end was cut by 0 bases, the J end by 5 bases, with 16 bases between. CDR1 MGHRA and CDR2 YSYEKL come from the germline V gene. The CDR3 DNA reads as TGCGCCAGCAGCCAAGATTTGACCGGGACTGGAAATGAAAAACTGTTTTTT. Translated: CASSQDLTGTGNEKLFF.

By share, this clonotype counts as medium-sized. V is TRBV6-5 and J is TRBJ2-1; the D is unclear. Looked up from germline, CDR1 is MNHEY and CDR2 is SVGAGI. The CDR3 length is 14 residues. V lost 8 bases and J 4 bases, leaving 15 bases between the germline ends. This CDR3 is CASALAPIYNEQFF. The CDR3 DNA reads as TGTGCCAGCGCCCTGGCCCCCATATACAATGAGCAGTTCTTC.

About this clonotype: Sequence at one end of the junction differs from germline and may be a read error. The chain recombines TRBV6-1 with TRBJ2-1; a weak D match, TRBD1 (5 bases). Germline assignment: CDR1 MNHNS and CDR2 SASEGT. CDR3 length: 17 amino acids. The CDR3 sequence: CASSEEQGWVSTGEQFF. As DNA, the CDR3 is TGTGCCAGCAGTGAAGAACAAGGCTGGGTGAGCACAGGTGAGCAGTTCTTT.

A few counts support this clonotype. V is TRBV27 and J is TRBJ1-2; D gene unclear. This CDR3 region has 15 residues. Germline CDR1 reads MNHEY; CDR2 reads SMNVEV (reference sequence). The V end lost 6 bases, the J end lost 5 bases, and 19 bases lay between the germline ends. In DNA form, the CDR3 reads TGTGCCAGCAGCCCCCAATTGCGGGGAGGGTATGGCTACACCTTC. This encodes CASSPQLRGGYGYTF.

This clonotype has ten or more counts. V and J are TRBV27 and TRBJ2-1, with TRBD2 matching over 12 bases. This CDR3 spans 15 amino acids. The junction had 4 bases not matched to a gene; V was cut back by 3 bases and J by 7 bases. Germline V CDR1 and CDR2: MNHEY, SMNVEV (reference sequence). This CDR3 reads CASSFLAGGWNEQFF. CDR3 in DNA: TGTGCCAGCAGTTTTCTAGCGGGAGGGTGGAATGAGCAGTTCTTC.

This clonotype was counted at least ten times. The genes are TRBV12-3 or TRBV12-4 and TRBJ2-1; a weak D match, TRBD2 (6 bases). This CDR3 is built from 15 residues. V was shortened by 3 bases and J by 3 bases, with 12 bases between the two germline ends. CDR3 nucleotide sequence: TGTGCCAGCAGTTTGCGTAGCGGCAGCTACAATGAGCAGTTCTTC. Its protein is CASSLRSGSYNEQFF.

This clonotype showed up just a few times. This CDR3 reads CASSYRARGNTEAFF. As DNA, the CDR3 is TGTGCCAGCAGTTACCGGGCCAGGGGGAACACTGAAGCTTTCTTT. This chain links TRBV6-5 with TRBJ1-1; a possible D gene is TRBD1 (6 bases). Germline CDR1 and CDR2: MNHEY and SVGAGI. Trimming took off 2 bases at V and 1 base at J, with 11 bases between the two ends. There are 15 residues in the CDR3.

This chain connects TRBV24-1 to TRBJ2-5, with TRBD1 matching over 7 bases. The trim removed 3 bases at V and 4 bases at J, leaving 4 bases unmatched. The CDR3 is 14 residues long. Germline V gene lookup returns CDR1 KGHDR and CDR2 SFDVKD. The CDR3 here is CATSDRTGGETQYF. CDR3 DNA sequence: TGTGCCACCAGTGATCGGACAGGAGGAGAGACCCAGTACTTC.

The genes are TRBV7-2 and TRBJ2-5, with D uncertain. Between the trimmed V and J ends, which lost 5 bases and 9 bases, there was a span of 19 bases. The CDR3 is 14 amino acids. The germline CDR1 and CDR2 sequences are SGHTA and FQGNSA. The CDR3 bases are TGTGCCAGCAGCCCGAGCGTAGGTCCAAGGGCCCAGTACTTC. Translated: CASSPSVGPRAQYF. Together with reference TRBV7-2 and TRBJ2-5, the CDR3 gives the full variable domain: GAGVSQSPSNKVTEKGKDVELRCDPISGHTALYWYRQSLGQGLEFLIYFQGNSAPDKSGLPSDRFSAERTGGSVSTLTIQRTQQEDSAVYLCASSPSVGPRAQYFGPGTRLLVL.

This clonotype was counted many times. The chain carries TRBV6-2 or TRBV6-3 and TRBJ2-3; 14 bases line up with TRBD2. V trimming: 0 bases; J trimming: 7 bases; junction bases outside the gene matches: 12. The CDR3 covers 19 residues. Germline V lookup: CDR1 MNHEY, CDR2 SVGEGT. The CDR3 here is CASSYSLGLAGGYGNTQYF. DNA for the CDR3: TGTGCCAGCAGTTACTCGTTAGGACTAGCGGGAGGTTATGGGAATACGCAGTATTTT.

The sample holds many counts of this clonotype. This chain links TRBV10-1 with TRBJ2-1; D gene unclear. The DNA end favors TRBJ2-7, so the J call may be wrong. CDR3 length: 13 residues. The germline CDR1 and CDR2 sequences are WNHNN and SYGVQD (reference sequence). The CDR3 DNA reads TGCGCCAGCAGTGAGAATCCTCCAGGCGAGCAGTACTTC. Translating it yields CASSENPPGEQYF.

This clonotype was observed many times. The gene calls are TRBV10-3 and TRBJ2-3; possible D gene TRBD1, 5 bases. There are 13 residues in the CDR3. Germline CDR1 and CDR2: ENHRY and SYGVKD. The V and J ends lost 2 bases and 6 bases respectively, with 9 bases between them. This CDR3 reads CAISELRGDTQYF. CDR3 bases: TGTGCCATCAGTGAGCTTAGGGGTGATACGCAGTATTTT.

This clonotype was detected ten times or more. The rearrangement joins TRBV25-1 to TRBJ2-1; TRBD1 matches at 7 bases. The DNA end is a closer match to TRBJ2-7, so the J assignment may be wrong. Germline values: CDR1 MGHDK, CDR2 SYGVNS. The CDR3 has 14 amino acids. The CDR3 loop reads CASSRDSGAYEQYF. In DNA form, the CDR3 reads TGTGCCAGCTCCAGGGACAGTGGGGCCTACGAGCAGTACTTC.

This clonotype was recorded at least ten times. V is TRBV12-5 and J is TRBJ2-5, with TRBD2 matching 8 bases. Germline V gene lookup returns CDR1 LGHNT and CDR2 FRNRAP. The CDR3 totals 16 residues. V shed 3 bases, J shed 3 bases, and the junction held 9 bases outside the gene matches. The CDR3 here is CASGFAAGDLKETQYF. CDR3 nucleotide sequence: TGTGCTAGTGGTTTCGCAGCGGGAGATCTGAAAGAGACCCAGTACTTC. Looking up the rest from reference TRBV12-5 and TRBJ2-5 gives the full variable domain: DARVTQTPRHKVTEMGQEVTMRCQPILGHNTVFWYRQTMMQGLELLAYFRNRAPLDDSGMPKDRFSAEMPDATLATLKIQPSEPRDSAVYFCASGFAAGDLKETQYFGPGTRLLVL.